This T cell receptor (beta chain) was recovered during a study of beta chain features in type 1 diabetes. Whole-study results and caveats: Possibly, sequencing cDNA over-represented cells that had high TCR expression levels.

Expressed TCRB transcripts got sequenced, as all isolated RNA was reverse transcribed. The table came from immunoSEQ multiplex PCR; TCRdb's copy has only in-frame clones and leaves some out. The sample has about 360,000 clones, roughly an eighth seen once; the top ten hold more than 0.015%. From germline, CDR1 is SGHDN and CDR2 FVKESK. V was trimmed by 0 bases and J by 4 bases, leaving 9 bases between them. The CDR3 has 14 residues. As regards this clone: The antigen is unknown.

The sequencing sample was made of naive CD4+ T cells from blood. The chain recombines TRBV14 with TRBJ1-2; D uncertain. This receptor was taken from a man aged 18 to 29 in good health. CDR3 bases: TGTGCCAGCAGCCAAGACCACGGAGGCTATGGCTACACCTTC. Translating it yields CASSQDHGGYGYTF. Complete variable domain (other parts from reference TRBV14 and TRBJ1-2): EAGVTQFPSHSVIEKGQTVTLRCDPISGHDNLYWYRRVMGKEIKFLLHFVKESKQDESGMPNNRFLAERTGGTYSTLKVQPAELEDSGVYFCASSQDHGGYGYTFGSGTRLTVV.